The 5 T cell receptor beta chains below all came from one sample that was sequenced in a study of blood T cell repertoires in COVID-19. TCRdb's copy holds only in-frame clones and misses some; the assay was immunoSEQ multiplex PCR. The sample holds a few hundred thousand clones, more than 70% seen once. Sequences were obtained from peripheral blood. The receptor set was obtained from an elderly man with acute or convalescent COVID-19.

The chain links TRBV6-2 or TRBV6-3 to TRBJ1-6; D may be TRBD1 (6 bases). Between the trimmed V and J ends, which lost 4 bases and 7 bases, there was a span of 11 bases. CDR3 length: 14 residues. CDR1 is MNHEY and CDR2 is SVGEGT in the germline V gene. CDR3: CASSWQGQNSPLHF. As DNA, the CDR3 is TGTGCCAGCAGTTGGCAGGGGCAGAATTCACCCCTCCACTTT.

V gene TRBV15 combines with J gene TRBJ2-7; maybe TRBD1 (5 bases). This CDR3 contains 16 residues. Germline CDR1 is LNHNV and CDR2 is YYDKDF (reference sequence). Trimming took 0 bases from V and 2 from J, leaving 14 bases between them. CDR3: CATSREGARWAYEQYF. DNA of the CDR3: TGTGCCACCAGCAGAGAAGGGGCCAGGTGGGCCTACGAGCAGTACTTC.

This clone was counted a single time. V gene TRBV21-1 combines with J gene TRBJ1-1; TRBD1 was called by the table and not checked on the DNA. TRBV21-1 is assigned pseudogene status. CDR3 size: 17 residues. Written as DNA, the CDR3 is TGTGCCAGCAGCAACCTGAGACAGGGGAGATGGGACACTGAAGCTTTCTTT. Protein sequence: CASSNLRQGRWDTEAFF.

The chain recombines TRBV15 with TRBJ2-2, with 7 positions matching TRBD2. The CDR3 sequence is 17 residues long. Germline CDR1 is LNHNV and CDR2 is YYDKDF (reference sequence). J was trimmed by 1 base and V by 6 bases; bases with no gene match: 11. The CDR3 sequence: CATRGPGLPLNTGELFF. The CDR3 nucleotides are TGTGCCACCAGGGGTCCGGGACTACCTTTGAACACCGGGGAGCTGTTTTTT.

The J gene is TRBJ2-1, the V gene TRBV5-6; 7 nucleotides match TRBD2. Trimming removed 0 bases from V and 9 bases from J; junction bases left unmatched: 9. The CDR3 is 15 residues long. In germline, CDR1 is SGHDT, CDR2 YYEEEE. Written as DNA, the CDR3 is TGTGCCAGCAGCTTGGCAGGGACTACCTCCAGTGAGCAGTTCTTC. This encodes CASSLAGTTSSEQFF.